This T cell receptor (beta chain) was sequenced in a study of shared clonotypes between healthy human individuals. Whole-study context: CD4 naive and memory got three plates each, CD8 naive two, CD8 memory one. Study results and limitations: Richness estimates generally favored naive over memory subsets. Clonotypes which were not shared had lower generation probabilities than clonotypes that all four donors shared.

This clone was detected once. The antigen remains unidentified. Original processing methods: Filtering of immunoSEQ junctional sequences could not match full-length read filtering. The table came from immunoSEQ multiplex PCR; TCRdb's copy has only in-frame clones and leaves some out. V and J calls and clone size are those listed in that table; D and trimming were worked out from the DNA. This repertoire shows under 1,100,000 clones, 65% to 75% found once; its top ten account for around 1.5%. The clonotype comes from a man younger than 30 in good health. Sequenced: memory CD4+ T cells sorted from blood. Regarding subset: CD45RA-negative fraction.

In DNA, the CDR3 is TGTGCCAGCCAGGAGGGCGGAACCTATGGCTACACCTTC. Protein sequence: CASQEGGTYGYTF. The chain carries TRBV6-1 and TRBJ1-2; D remains unclear. The germline gives CDR1 MNHNS, CDR2 SASEGT. This CDR3 is 13 amino acids long. V dropped 8 bases and J dropped 4 bases, with 14 bases sitting between them.